Listed below are T cell receptor beta chains from one sample, sequenced in a study of cytomegalovirus exposure and HLA in healthy donors. The protocol was immunoSEQ multiplex PCR, while the TCRdb copy is restricted to in-frame clones and leaves out a portion. The table includes approximately 44,000 clones, 88% detected once. The sample was PBMCs. These receptors all stem from a woman in her thirties in good health and CMV-seronegative. Both conserved end residues are part of each CDR3. The order of the fields is clone size, D gene, V gene, J gene, CDR3 DNA, CDR3 protein. A D gene is named only where the DNA matches it firmly. Clone size, where shown, is once, few, many, or a class for clones that have expanded.

abundance: NA
d_gene: TRBD1
v_gene: TRBV5-4
j_gene: TRBJ2-7
CDR3nt: TGTGCCAGCAGCTCCGGGACAGGGGGCTCCTACGAGCAGTACTTC
CDR3aa: CASSSGTGGSYEQYF

abundance: NA
d_gene: NA
v_gene: TRBV9
j_gene: TRBJ1-3
CDR3nt: TGTGCCAGCAGCGCCGGTGGGGGGGCTGGAAACACCATATATTTT
CDR3aa: CASSAGGGAGNTIYF

abundance: NA
d_gene: TRBD1
v_gene: TRBV29-1
j_gene: TRBJ2-7
CDR3nt: TGCAGCGTTGACGGGACAGGGGATAGCTCCTACGAGCAGTACTTC
CDR3aa: CSVDGTGDSSYEQYF

abundance: NA
d_gene: TRBD1
v_gene: TRBV30
j_gene: TRBJ2-7
CDR3nt: TGTGCCTGGATTAGCACCGGGACAGGGGTGGTATACGAGCAGTACTTC
CDR3aa: CAWISTGTGVVYEQYF

abundance: NA
d_gene: NA
v_gene: TRBV5-1
j_gene: TRBJ1-2
CDR3nt: TGCGCCAGCAGCTTGGCCGCGGGTTTTGATGGCTACACCTTC
CDR3aa: CASSLAAGFDGYTF

abundance: NA
d_gene: NA
v_gene: TRBV12-5
j_gene: TRBJ1-2
CDR3nt: TGTGCTAGTGGTTTGGACATCACGGGTGGCTACACCTTC
CDR3aa: CASGLDITGGYTF

abundance: NA
d_gene: NA
v_gene: TRBV11-2
j_gene: TRBJ2-7
CDR3nt: TGTGCCAGCAGCTTAAATCGCGGCAGACCCTACGAGCAGTACTTC
CDR3aa: CASSLNRGRPYEQYF

abundance: NA
d_gene: NA
v_gene: TRBV25-1
j_gene: TRBJ1-2
CDR3nt: TGTGCCAGCAGTGAACAGTATGGCTACACCTTC
CDR3aa: CASSEQYGYTF

abundance: NA
d_gene: NA
v_gene: TRBV28
j_gene: TRBJ1-2
CDR3nt: TGTGCCAGCAGTCTACAGGGCTATGGCTACACCTTC
CDR3aa: CASSLQGYGYTF

abundance: NA
d_gene: NA
v_gene: TRBV6-5
j_gene: TRBJ2-7
CDR3nt: TGTGCCAGCAGTTACTCGCTGGACAGTGCCTACGAGCAGTACTTC
CDR3aa: CASSYSLDSAYEQYF

abundance: few
d_gene: NA
v_gene: TRBV11-2
j_gene: TRBJ1-1
CDR3nt: TGTGCCAGCAGCCCCCTGTCTCAGGAAGCTTTCTTT
CDR3aa: CASSPLSQEAFF

abundance: NA
d_gene: TRBD2
v_gene: TRBV12-5
j_gene: TRBJ2-3
CDR3nt: TGTGCTAGTGGTCAGGGACTAGATGCAGATACGCAGTATTTT
CDR3aa: CASGQGLDADTQYF

abundance: NA
d_gene: TRBD1
v_gene: TRBV30
j_gene: TRBJ1-4
CDR3nt: TGTGCCTGGAGGGGACAGCAGGAGAAGGGTGAAAAACTGTTTTTT
CDR3aa: CAWRGQQEKGEKLFF

abundance: once
d_gene: NA
v_gene: TRBV6-5
j_gene: TRBJ2-7
CDR3nt: TGTGCCAGCAGCCTAAACCCTGGCGAGCAGTACTTC
CDR3aa: CASSLNPGEQYF

abundance: NA
d_gene: TRBD1
v_gene: TRBV7-9
j_gene: TRBJ2-7
CDR3nt: TGTGCCAGCAGCTTAAGACAGGGAGTCTACGAGCAGTACTTC
CDR3aa: CASSLRQGVYEQYF

abundance: NA
d_gene: NA
v_gene: TRBV6-5
j_gene: TRBJ2-7
CDR3nt: TGTGCCAGCAGCTTTGGACAGATCTACGAGCAGTACTTC
CDR3aa: CASSFGQIYEQYF

abundance: NA
d_gene: NA
v_gene: TRBV27
j_gene: TRBJ2-7
CDR3nt: TGTGCCAGCAGTTACCGGCCGGAGCTGTACGAGCAGTACTTC
CDR3aa: CASSYRPELYEQYF

abundance: once
d_gene: NA
v_gene: TRBV9
j_gene: TRBJ1-2
CDR3nt: TGTGCCAGCAGCCCTACCCTGGGGGGGGCTGGGGGCTACACCTTC
CDR3aa: CASSPTLGGAGGYTF

abundance: NA
d_gene: TRBD2
v_gene: TRBV14
j_gene: TRBJ2-3
CDR3nt: TGTGCCAGCAGCCAAGAGGGCGGGAGGTCCACAGATACGCAGTATTTT
CDR3aa: CASSQEGGRSTDTQYF

abundance: NA
d_gene: TRBD2
v_gene: TRBV9
j_gene: TRBJ2-2
CDR3nt: TGTGCCAGCAGCGTAAGCCCCGGACTAGCAAACACCGGGGAGCTGTTTTTT
CDR3aa: CASSVSPGLANTGELFF

abundance: NA
d_gene: NA
v_gene: TRBV27
j_gene: TRBJ2-7
CDR3nt: TGTGCCAGCTACAGGTCCTCCTACGAGCAGTACTTC
CDR3aa: CASYRSSYEQYF

abundance: once
d_gene: TRBD2
v_gene: TRBV10-2
j_gene: TRBJ2-1
CDR3nt: TGCGCCAGCAGTGCCACTAGCGGGAGGGTCAATGAGCAGTTCTTC
CDR3aa: CASSATSGRVNEQFF

abundance: NA
d_gene: NA
v_gene: TRBV7-2
j_gene: TRBJ1-3
CDR3nt: TGTGCCAGCAGCCACCCAACAGGGAGCTCTGGAAACACCATATATTTT
CDR3aa: CASSHPTGSSGNTIYF

abundance: NA
d_gene: NA
v_gene: TRBV28
j_gene: TRBJ1-2
CDR3nt: TGTGCCAGCAGCCCGAGCAGGTCGGGAGGCTACACCTTC
CDR3aa: CASSPSRSGGYTF

abundance: once
d_gene: TRBD1
v_gene: TRBV11-3
j_gene: TRBJ2-1
CDR3nt: TGCGCCAGCAGCCCCGTTGGGCATGACAGGGGGCCCTACAATGAGCAGTTCTTC
CDR3aa: CASSPVGHDRGPYNEQFF

abundance: few
d_gene: NA
v_gene: TRBV5-1
j_gene: TRBJ2-7
CDR3nt: TGCGCCAGCAGCTTGGATCTCCGCGGGGAGCAGTACTTC
CDR3aa: CASSLDLRGEQYF

abundance: NA
d_gene: TRBD1
v_gene: TRBV18
j_gene: TRBJ2-7
CDR3nt: TGTGCCAGCTCCCCCTGGAACACAGGGGGCTACGAGCAGTACTTC
CDR3aa: CASSPWNTGGYEQYF

abundance: NA
d_gene: NA
v_gene: TRBV6-5
j_gene: TRBJ1-1
CDR3nt: TGTGCCAGCAGTCAGAGCGGGTTGGCGGGGACTGAAGCTTTCTTT
CDR3aa: CASSQSGLAGTEAFF

abundance: many
d_gene: NA
v_gene: TRBV28
j_gene: TRBJ1-5
CDR3nt: TGTGCCAGCAGGTTCGGACATTGGACCGGGAATCAGCCCCAGCATTTT
CDR3aa: CASRFGHWTGNQPQHF

abundance: NA
d_gene: NA
v_gene: TRBV7-2
j_gene: TRBJ2-3
CDR3nt: TGTGCCAGCAGCTCCCCTAGTCTGGGGCAGTATTTT
CDR3aa: CASSSPSLGQYF

abundance: NA
d_gene: TRBD1
v_gene: TRBV5-5
j_gene: TRBJ1-1
CDR3nt: TGTGCCAGCAGCTTCTCGGAGGGGGCTACGTTAGCTTTCTTT
CDR3aa: CASSFSEGATLAFF

abundance: NA
d_gene: NA
v_gene: TRBV28
j_gene: TRBJ1-5
CDR3nt: TGTGCCAGCAGTTTATTGGGGACACGGCAGCCCCAGCATTTT
CDR3aa: CASSLLGTRQPQHF

abundance: NA
d_gene: NA
v_gene: TRBV5-1
j_gene: TRBJ1-1
CDR3nt: TGCGCCAGCAGCTGGACGGGGGGCACTGAAGCTTTCTTT
CDR3aa: CASSWTGGTEAFF

abundance: once
d_gene: NA
v_gene: TRBV5-1
j_gene: TRBJ2-7
CDR3nt: TGCGCCAGCAGCGCGGATCCCGGGTACGAGCAGTACTTC
CDR3aa: CASSADPGYEQYF

abundance: NA
d_gene: NA
v_gene: TRBV25-1
j_gene: TRBJ2-1
CDR3nt: TGTGCCAGCAGTGAGGCCTCGGACTCCCACTACAATGAGCAGTTCTTC
CDR3aa: CASSEASDSHYNEQFF

abundance: NA
d_gene: TRBD2
v_gene: TRBV27
j_gene: TRBJ2-7
CDR3nt: TGTGCCAGCAGGGATAGGAAGGGACTACGCTACGAGCAGTACTTC
CDR3aa: CASRDRKGLRYEQYF

abundance: NA
d_gene: TRBD2
v_gene: TRBV2
j_gene: TRBJ2-2
CDR3nt: TGTGCCGGAAGGACTAGCGGGACTGCCGGGGAGCTGTTTTTT
CDR3aa: CAGRTSGTAGELFF

abundance: NA
d_gene: TRBD1
v_gene: TRBV2
j_gene: TRBJ1-4
CDR3nt: TGTGCCTGCCCTAGTGGACAGGGCACAACTAATGAAAAACTGTTTTTT
CDR3aa: CACPSGQGTTNEKLFF

abundance: NA
d_gene: NA
v_gene: TRBV9
j_gene: TRBJ2-1
CDR3nt: TGTGCCAGCAGCGTAGGCGTTTCGGTAGTTTACAATGAGCAGTTCTTC
CDR3aa: CASSVGVSVVYNEQFF

abundance: NA
d_gene: TRBD1
v_gene: TRBV4-1
j_gene: TRBJ1-4
CDR3nt: TGCGCCAGCAGCCAAGGACAGGGGGGGAATGAAAAACTGTTTTTT
CDR3aa: CASSQGQGGNEKLFF

abundance: NA
d_gene: NA
v_gene: TRBV18
j_gene: TRBJ1-1
CDR3nt: TGTGCCAGCTCACCACACGCGGGATCCCCTGAAGCTTTCTTT
CDR3aa: CASSPHAGSPEAFF

abundance: NA
d_gene: TRBD1
v_gene: TRBV2
j_gene: TRBJ1-5
CDR3nt: TGTGCCAGCATGACCGACCTGACGCGGCAGGGGGGTGGGAGCAATCAGCCCCAGCATTTT
CDR3aa: CASMTDLTRQGGGSNQPQHF

abundance: NA
d_gene: NA
v_gene: TRBV7-2
j_gene: TRBJ2-3
CDR3nt: TGTGCCAGCAGCCCGCGGGGAACTAGCACAGATACGCAGTATTTT
CDR3aa: CASSPRGTSTDTQYF

abundance: few
d_gene: NA
v_gene: TRBV4-1
j_gene: TRBJ1-1
CDR3nt: TGCGCCAGCAGCCCGGTGAACACTGAAGCTTTCTTT
CDR3aa: CASSPVNTEAFF

abundance: NA
d_gene: NA
v_gene: TRBV30
j_gene: TRBJ2-3
CDR3nt: TGTGCCTGGAGTGTAGACGGGGGTAGCACAGATACGCAGTATTTT
CDR3aa: CAWSVDGGSTDTQYF